Shown below are 11 T cell receptor beta chains from a single sample sequenced in a study of patients and donors after allogeneic stem cell transplantation. TCRdb reprocessed the RT-PCR reads with MiXCR, giving one entry per CDR3 protein. This table holds 150,000 to 200,000 distinct CDR3 sequences, approximately 30% found once. The material sequenced was blood, either unsorted or a sorted T cell fraction (not recorded which). The receptor source for this set is a human donor who was either an allogeneic HSCT recipient or a stem cell or donor lymphocyte infusion donor (not recorded which). It is not recorded whose cells these are; they may come from a transplant donor.

This clonotype has just a few counts. The chain couples TRBV19 to TRBJ2-7, with D maybe TRBD2 (7 bases). V shed 4 bases and J shed 3 bases, with 16 bases lying between them. In germline, CDR1 is LNHDA, CDR2 SQIVND (reference sequence). CDR3 size: 15 residues. The CDR3 DNA reads TGTGCCAGTAGTACCTCCTGGGGGGGCGGCTACGAGCAGTACTTC. Amino acid sequence: CASSTSWGGGYEQYF. Combining the CDR3 with reference TRBV19 and TRBJ2-7 gives the whole variable domain DGGITQSPKYLFRKEGQNVTLSCEQNLNHDAMYWYRQDPGQGLRLIYYSQIVNDFQKGDIAEGYSVSREKKESFPLTVTSAQKNPTAFYLCASSTSWGGGYEQYFGPGTRLTVT.

This clonotype was counted only a few times. The gene calls are TRBV12-3 or TRBV12-4 and TRBJ1-2; D remains ambiguous. This CDR3 has 12 residues. V was shortened by 6 bases and J by 4 bases, with 9 bases between the two germline ends. The CDR3 is CASRPRSYGYTF. CDR3 DNA sequence: TGTGCCAGCAGGCCTCGAAGCTATGGCTACACCTTC.

This clonotype occurred a few times. The chain recombines TRBV5-1 with TRBJ2-1, with a weak D call TRBD2 (5 bases). Germline V gene data show CDR1 as SGHRS and CDR2 as YFSETQ. The CDR3 is 14 amino acids. Trimming stripped 0 bases from V and 5 bases from J, with 9 bases between. In DNA, the CDR3 is TGCGCCAGCAGCTTGGTGGACTTCGACAATGAGCAGTTCTTC. This gives the protein CASSLVDFDNEQFF.

This clonotype has more than one count but fewer than ten. The chain carries TRBV12-3 or TRBV12-4 and TRBJ2-5, with D perhaps TRBD1 (6 bases). Trimming pared 5 bases from V and 1 base from J, leaving 17 bases between. This CDR3 comprises 16 residues. Written as DNA, the CDR3 is TGTGCCAGCAGTCCCCCCGAGGGGGATGCCCAAGAGACCCAGTACTTC. Translating it yields CASSPPEGDAQETQYF.

This clonotype was found a few times. V and J are TRBV27 and TRBJ1-3; D is unclear. CDR1 and CDR2 from the germline V gene are MNHEY and SMNVEV (reference sequence). Trimming shortened V by 3 bases and J by 2 bases, and 5 bases separated the two germline ends. This CDR3 spans 13 amino acids. The CDR3 sequence: CASSFTAGNTIYF. The CDR3 DNA follows: TGTGCCAGCAGTTTTACGGCTGGAAACACCATATATTTT.

This chain connects TRBV4-1 to TRBJ2-7, with D uncertain. The length of the CDR3 is 15 residues. The germline gives CDR1 MGHRA, CDR2 YSYEKL. Trimming shortened V by 0 bases and J by 3 bases, and 12 bases separated the two germline ends. CDR3 coding DNA: TGCGCCAGCAGCCAAGACCGCACAGTGATCTACGAGCAGTACTTC. It is translated as CASSQDRTVIYEQYF.

The chain couples TRBV7-2 to TRBJ1-3, with 10 positions matching TRBD1. V trimming: 5 bases; J trimming: 0 bases; junction bases outside the gene matches: 7. The CDR3 totals 17 residues. The germline CDR1 and CDR2 sequences are SGHTA and FQGNSA. As DNA, the CDR3 is TGTGCCAGCAGCCCCCCCGGGACAGGGGCCTCTGGAAACACCATATATTTT. Translation gives CASSPPGTGASGNTIYF. Drawing the rest from reference TRBV7-2 and TRBJ1-3, the complete variable domain is GAGVSQSPSNKVTEKGKDVELRCDPISGHTALYWYRQSLGQGLEFLIYFQGNSAPDKSGLPSDRFSAERTGGSVSTLTIQRTQQEDSAVYLCASSPPGTGASGNTIYFGEGSWLTVV.

The chain joins TRBV7-9 to TRBJ1-1, with TRBD1 matching 7 bases. The CDR3 is 12 residues long. Germline CDR1 is SEHNR and CDR2 is FQNEAQ (reference sequence). Unmatched junction bases numbered 3, after V lost 4 bases and J lost 7 bases. In nucleotides, the CDR3 is TGTGCCAGCAGCTGGGACAGCCTTGAAGCTTTCTTT. Translated: CASSWDSLEAFF.

The chain carries TRBV28 and TRBJ2-4; no clear D. This CDR3 has 15 residues. With 4 bases removed from V and 1 base from J, the gap between germline ends came to 11 bases. Per the germline V gene, CDR1 is MDHEN and CDR2 is SYDVKM. Here the CDR3 reads CASSSLTGAKNIQYF. CDR3 coding DNA: TGTGCCAGCAGTTCGTTGACTGGGGCCAAAAACATTCAGTACTTC.

J is TRBJ2-7 and V is TRBV12-3 or TRBV12-4, with D perhaps TRBD2 (5 bases). Deletions cut 4 bases from V and 3 bases from J, with 10 bases between. This CDR3 comprises 13 residues. Here the CDR3 reads CASSSVRDYEQYF. DNA for the CDR3: TGTGCCAGCAGTTCCGTCCGGGACTACGAGCAGTACTTC.

This chain joins TRBV30 and TRBJ2-3, with TRBD2 matching 7 bases. The CDR3 is 13 residues long. Germline loops: CDR1 GTSNPN, CDR2 SVGIG (reference sequence). After removal of 3 bases from V and 7 bases from J, the junction contained 7 bases not matched to a gene. CDR3 protein: CAWRGLAEYTQYF. The CDR3 DNA follows: TGTGCCTGGAGAGGTCTAGCGGAATATACGCAGTATTTT.